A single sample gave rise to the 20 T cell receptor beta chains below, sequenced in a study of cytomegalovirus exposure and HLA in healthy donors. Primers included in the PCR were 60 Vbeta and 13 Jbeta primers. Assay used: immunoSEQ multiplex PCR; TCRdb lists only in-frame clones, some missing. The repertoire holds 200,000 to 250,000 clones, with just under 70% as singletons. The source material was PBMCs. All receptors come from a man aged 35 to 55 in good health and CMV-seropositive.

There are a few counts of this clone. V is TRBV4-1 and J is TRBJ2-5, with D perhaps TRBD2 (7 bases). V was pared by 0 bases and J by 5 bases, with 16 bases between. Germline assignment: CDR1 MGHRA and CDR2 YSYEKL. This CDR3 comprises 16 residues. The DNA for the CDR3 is TGCGCCAGCAGCCAAGAAGGGGGGGCGCTTAAGGAGACCCAGTACTTC. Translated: CASSQEGGALKETQYF.

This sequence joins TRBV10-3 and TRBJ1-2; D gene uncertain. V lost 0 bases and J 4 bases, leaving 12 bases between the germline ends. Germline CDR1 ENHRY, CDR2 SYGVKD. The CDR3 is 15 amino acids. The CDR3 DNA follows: TGTGCCATCAGTGAGTCTGGGTATTCGGGCTATGGCTACACCTTC. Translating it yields CAISESGYSGYGYTF.

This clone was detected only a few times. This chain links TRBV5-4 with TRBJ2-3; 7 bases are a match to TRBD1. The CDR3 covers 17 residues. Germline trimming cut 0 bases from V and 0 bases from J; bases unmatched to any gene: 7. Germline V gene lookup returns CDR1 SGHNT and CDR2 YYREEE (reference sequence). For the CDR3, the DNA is TGTGCCAGCAGCTTGGTGGGCAGGGGGATAAGCACAGATACGCAGTATTTT. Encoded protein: CASSLVGRGISTDTQYF.

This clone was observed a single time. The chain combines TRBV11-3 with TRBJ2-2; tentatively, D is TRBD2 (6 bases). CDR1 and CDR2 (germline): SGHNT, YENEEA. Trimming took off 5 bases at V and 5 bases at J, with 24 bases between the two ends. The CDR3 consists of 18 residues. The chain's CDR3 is CASSATGWRAPGTGELFF. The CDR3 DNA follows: TGTGCCAGCAGCGCCACGGGGTGGAGGGCCCCGGGGACCGGGGAGCTGTTTTTT. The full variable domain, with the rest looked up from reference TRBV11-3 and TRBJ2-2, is EAGVVQSPRYKIIEKKQPVAFWCNPISGHNTLYWYLQNLGQGPELLIRYENEEAVDDSQLPKDRFSAERLKGVDSTLKIQPAELGDSAVYLCASSATGWRAPGTGELFFGEGSRLTVL.

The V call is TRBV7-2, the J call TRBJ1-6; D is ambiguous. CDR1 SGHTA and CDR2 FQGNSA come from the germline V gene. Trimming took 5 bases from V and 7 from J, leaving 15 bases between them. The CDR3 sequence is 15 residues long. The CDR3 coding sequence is TGTGCCAGCAGCCCCCCCGGGGTTGGGAATTCACCCCTCCACTTT. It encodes CASSPPGVGNSPLHF.

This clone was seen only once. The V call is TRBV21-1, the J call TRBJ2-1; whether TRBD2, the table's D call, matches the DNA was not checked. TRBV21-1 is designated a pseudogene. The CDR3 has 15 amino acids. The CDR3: CASSKARAGHNEQFF. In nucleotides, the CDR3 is TGTGCCAGCAGCAAAGCAAGAGCGGGGCACAATGAGCAGTTCTTC.

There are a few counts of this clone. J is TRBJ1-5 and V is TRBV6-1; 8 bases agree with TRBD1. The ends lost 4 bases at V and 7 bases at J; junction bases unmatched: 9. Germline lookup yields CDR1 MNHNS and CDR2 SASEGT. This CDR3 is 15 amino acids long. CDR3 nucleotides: TGTGCCAGCAGTGCCGGACAGGGAGGAGGACAGCCCCAGCATTTT. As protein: CASSAGQGGGQPQHF.

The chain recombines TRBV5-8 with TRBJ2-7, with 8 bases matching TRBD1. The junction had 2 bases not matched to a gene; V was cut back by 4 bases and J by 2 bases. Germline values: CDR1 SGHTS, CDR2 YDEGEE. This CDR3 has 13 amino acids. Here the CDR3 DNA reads TGTGCCAGCAGCCCAGGGGGCCCCTACGAGCAGTACTTC. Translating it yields CASSPGGPYEQYF.

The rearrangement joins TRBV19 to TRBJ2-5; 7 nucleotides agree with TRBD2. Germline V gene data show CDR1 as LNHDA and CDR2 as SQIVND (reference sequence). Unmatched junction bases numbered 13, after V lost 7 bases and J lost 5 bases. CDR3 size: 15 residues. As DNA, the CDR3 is TGTGCCAGTACTTCGTCGGGGGGAAAGGGGGAGACCCAGTACTTC. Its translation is CASTSSGGKGETQYF.

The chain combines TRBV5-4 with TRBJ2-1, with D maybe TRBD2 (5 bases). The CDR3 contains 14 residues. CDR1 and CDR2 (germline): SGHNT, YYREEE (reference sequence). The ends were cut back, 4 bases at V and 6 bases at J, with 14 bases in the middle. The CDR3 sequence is CASSVGAPGNEQFF. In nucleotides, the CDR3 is TGTGCCAGCAGCGTGGGAGCCCCGGGCAATGAGCAGTTCTTC.

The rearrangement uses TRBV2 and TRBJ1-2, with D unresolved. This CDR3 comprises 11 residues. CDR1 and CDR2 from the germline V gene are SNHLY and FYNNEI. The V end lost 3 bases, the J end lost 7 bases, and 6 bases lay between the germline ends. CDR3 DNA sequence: TGTGCCAGCAGTGATGAGGGTGGCTACACCTTC. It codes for CASSDEGGYTF.

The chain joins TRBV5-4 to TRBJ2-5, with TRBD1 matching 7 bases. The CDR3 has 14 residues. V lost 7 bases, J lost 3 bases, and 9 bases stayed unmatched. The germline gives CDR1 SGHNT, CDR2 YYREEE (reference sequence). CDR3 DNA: TGTGCCAGCGCCGTTCCGGGACAGAAAGAGACCCAGTACTTC. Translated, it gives CASAVPGQKETQYF.

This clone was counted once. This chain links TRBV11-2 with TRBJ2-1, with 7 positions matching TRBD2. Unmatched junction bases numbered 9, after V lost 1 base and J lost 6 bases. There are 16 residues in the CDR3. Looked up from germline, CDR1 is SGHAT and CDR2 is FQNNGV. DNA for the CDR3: TGTGCCAGCAGCTTAGGGTGGGGGGGGTTGGTCAATGAGCAGTTCTTC. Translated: CASSLGWGGLVNEQFF.

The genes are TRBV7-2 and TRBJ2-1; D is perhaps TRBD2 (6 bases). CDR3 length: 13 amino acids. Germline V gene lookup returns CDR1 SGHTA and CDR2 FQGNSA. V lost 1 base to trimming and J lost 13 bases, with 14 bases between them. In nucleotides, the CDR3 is TGTGCCAGCAGCTTAGGGCGGGAAACCCCACAGTTCTTC. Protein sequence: CASSLGRETPQFF.

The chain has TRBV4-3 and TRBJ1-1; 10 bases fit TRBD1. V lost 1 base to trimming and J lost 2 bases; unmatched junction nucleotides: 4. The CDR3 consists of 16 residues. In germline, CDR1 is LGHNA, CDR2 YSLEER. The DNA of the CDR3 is TGCGCCAGCAGCCAAGGGACAGGGGGGCCCAACACTGAAGCTTTCTTT. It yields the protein CASSQGTGGPNTEAFF.

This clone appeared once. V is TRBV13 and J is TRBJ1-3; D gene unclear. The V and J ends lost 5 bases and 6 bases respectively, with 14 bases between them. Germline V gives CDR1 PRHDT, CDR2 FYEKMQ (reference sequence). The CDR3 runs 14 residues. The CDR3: CASSLGGAANTIYF. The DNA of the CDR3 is TGTGCCAGCAGCCTCGGCGGCGCAGCAAACACCATATATTTT.

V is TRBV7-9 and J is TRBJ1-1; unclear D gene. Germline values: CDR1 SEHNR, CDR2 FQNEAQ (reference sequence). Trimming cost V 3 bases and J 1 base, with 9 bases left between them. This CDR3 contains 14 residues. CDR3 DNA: TGTGCCAGCAGCTTGCCAGAACCGAACACTGAAGCTTTCTTT. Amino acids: CASSLPEPNTEAFF.

As DNA, the CDR3 is TGCGCCAGCAGCCAAGAGGCCCCGACGGGAAAACTGTTTTTT. Translation: CASSQEAPTGKLFF. This chain joins TRBV4-1 and TRBJ1-4; D gene unclear. This CDR3 contains 14 residues. Germline-derived CDR1 and CDR2 are MGHRA and YSYEKL. Deletions cut 0 bases from V and 10 bases from J, with 12 bases between.

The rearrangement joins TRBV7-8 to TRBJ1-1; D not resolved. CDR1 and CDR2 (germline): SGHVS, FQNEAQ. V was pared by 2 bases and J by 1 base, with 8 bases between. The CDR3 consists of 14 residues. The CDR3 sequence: CASSLPEGNTEAFF. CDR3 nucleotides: TGTGCCAGCAGCTTACCGGAGGGGAACACTGAAGCTTTCTTT.

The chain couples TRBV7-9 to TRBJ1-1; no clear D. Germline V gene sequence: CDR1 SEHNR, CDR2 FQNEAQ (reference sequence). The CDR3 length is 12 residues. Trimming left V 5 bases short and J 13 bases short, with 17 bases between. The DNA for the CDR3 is TGTGCCAGCAGCCCACTAAACGTGGGAGTTTTCTTT. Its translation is CASSPLNVGVFF.